This T cell receptor (beta chain) was obtained from a study of blood T cells in healthy people across ages. The authors ran a second PCR of 7 to 11 cycles using a sample-barcoded 5' primer and a J-beta primer mix. In TCRdb, the 5' RACE reads were re-called with MiXCR into one record per CDR3 protein. The sample yields approximately 800,000 distinct CDR3 sequences, roughly 25% seen once. V was shortened by 6 bases and J by 1 base, with 18 bases between the two germline ends. The CDR3 is 17 residues long. This sample was shared with a second study, whose subject was T cells of mothers and their children.

The V gene is TRBV12-3 or TRBV12-4, the J gene TRBJ2-2, with D possibly TRBD1 on 6 matching bases. Input material: blood. The TCR originated in a boy aged 5 to 17 in good health. The CDR3 protein is CASRSLQGKENTGELFF. DNA for the CDR3: TGTGCCAGCAGGTCCCTACAGGGCAAGGAGAACACCGGGGAGCTGTTTTTT.